What follows are 27 T cell receptor beta chains derived from one specimen sequenced in a study of blood T cell repertoires in COVID-19. The assay was immunoSEQ multiplex PCR, and TCRdb's table has in-frame clones only and misses some. The table lists around 240,000 clones, approximately 90% of them singletons, with roughly 0.95% in the top ten. Specimen: PBMCs or T cells enriched from blood (not recorded which). All receptors come from a man aged 50-60 years who had been exposed to COVID-19.

The chain couples TRBV28 to TRBJ2-3; TRBD2 might be the D (6 bases). Germline-derived CDR1 and CDR2 are MDHEN and SYDVKM. The length of the CDR3 is 14 residues. The ends were cut back, 3 bases at V and 1 base at J, with 8 bases in the middle. The CDR3: CASSFGTRTDTQYF. CDR3 sequence (DNA): TGTGCCAGCAGTTTCGGGACTCGCACAGATACGCAGTATTTT.

This clone occurred a few times. The V gene is TRBV5-8, the J gene TRBJ1-6, with D uncertain. Looked up from germline, CDR1 is SGHTS and CDR2 is YDEGEE. V was cut by 3 bases and J by 8 bases, with 15 bases left in between. CDR3 length: 15 residues. The CDR3 nucleotides are TGTGCCAGCAGCTCCGGACCGGGGAGGGATTCACCCCTCCACTTT. The encoded protein is CASSSGPGRDSPLHF.

The chain has TRBV6-5 and TRBJ1-2, with 9 nucleotides matching TRBD1. V lost 2 bases and J lost 8; bases outside the gene matches: 6. The germline V gene has CDR1 MNHEY and CDR2 SVGAGI. The CDR3 contains 14 residues. The CDR3 is CASSYGDREGGYTF. DNA of the CDR3: TGTGCCAGCAGTTACGGGGACAGGGAAGGCGGCTACACCTTC.

The chain joins TRBV5-1 to TRBJ1-1; no definite D call. CDR1 is SGHRS, CDR2 YFSETQ, per germline. The CDR3 sequence is 12 residues long. Trimming took 6 bases from V and 11 from J, leaving 17 bases between them. The CDR3 region has the DNA TGCGCCAGCAATCCGGGAGGGCATGTGGCTTTCTTT. This gives the protein CASNPGGHVAFF.

This clone was seen a single time. This chain connects TRBV7-3 to TRBJ1-3; TRBD1 agrees at 7 bases. In germline, CDR1 is SGHTA, CDR2 FQGTGA. CDR3 size: 13 residues. V shed 4 bases and J 8 bases; nucleotides not matched to a gene: 5. CDR3 nucleotides: TGTGCCAGCAGCTCGACAGGGACAGACACCATATATTTT. Translation: CASSSTGTDTIYF.

The chain links TRBV18 to TRBJ2-6; D remains ambiguous. Trimming removed 2 bases from V and 0 bases from J, with 11 bases in between. This CDR3 has 17 residues. Germline V gene sequence: CDR1 KGHSH, CDR2 LQKENI. The CDR3: CASSPSQASSGANVLTF. CDR3 in DNA: TGTGCCAGCTCACCAAGCCAGGCAAGCTCTGGGGCCAACGTCCTGACTTTC.

J is TRBJ2-1 and V is TRBV9, with TRBD2 identical over 15 bases. CDR3 length: 16 residues. The V and J ends lost 3 bases and 8 bases, in that order; junction bases with no gene match: 6. The germline CDR1 and CDR2 sequences are SGDLS and YYNGEE. Here the CDR3 DNA reads TGTGCCAGCAGCGCCGGACTAGCGGGGGGGAGCGATGAGCAGTTCTTC. The encoded protein is CASSAGLAGGSDEQFF.

CDR3 DNA sequence: TGCAGCGTTGAAGTGACTAACTCCCGCGGGGAGACCCAGTACTTC. This encodes CSVEVTNSRGETQYF. The chain uses TRBV29-1 and TRBJ2-5; TRBD2 is a possible D gene (5 bases). The CDR3 is 15 residues long. Germline CDR1 SQVTM, CDR2 ANQGSEA. V lost 1 base and J lost 5, with 17 bases in between.

The chain uses TRBV7-2 and TRBJ1-1; D unclear. This CDR3 region has 14 residues. Germline CDR1 and CDR2: SGHTA and FQGNSA. V was clipped by 2 bases and J by 1 base, with 8 bases between them. CDR3 nucleotide sequence: TGTGCCAGCAGCTTAAAGGGAGGGAACACTGAAGCTTTCTTT. Translated, it gives CASSLKGGNTEAFF.

The rearrangement uses TRBV7-8 and TRBJ1-5; D unclear. Germline-derived CDR1 and CDR2 are SGHVS and FQNEAQ. CDR3 length equals 15 residues. V dropped 5 bases and J dropped 1 base, with 12 bases sitting between them. DNA of the CDR3: TGTGCCAGCAGCCCACGTACGAGGAGCAATCAGCCCCAGCATTTT. This translates into CASSPRTRSNQPQHF.

The CDR3 nucleotides are TGTGCCAGCAGTTCGGGACAGGTTTTTTCACCCCTCCACTTT. Encoded protein: CASSSGQVFSPLHF. This chain joins TRBV28 and TRBJ1-6; 8 bases agree with TRBD1. The J segment lost 9 bases and the V segment lost 4 bases, leaving 5 bases of the junction unmatched. This CDR3 is built from 14 residues. CDR1 is MDHEN and CDR2 is SYDVKM in the germline V gene.

The chain recombines TRBV6-5 with TRBJ1-2; 7 bases match TRBD1. CDR3 length: 14 amino acids. Per the germline V gene, CDR1 is MNHEY and CDR2 is SVGAGI. The V and J ends lost 4 bases and 8 bases, in that order; junction bases with no gene match: 10. For the CDR3, the DNA is TGTGCCAGCAGTTTCGACAGGGCCATAGGGGGCTACACCTTC. Translated: CASSFDRAIGGYTF.

Points on this clone: The same CDR3 is also encoded by other DNA sequences in this sample. The V call is TRBV7-3, the J call TRBJ1-1, with 9 bases that match TRBD1. The CDR3 runs to 14 residues. With V trimmed by 3 bases and J by 3 bases, 2 bases remained unmatched. The germline V gene has CDR1 SGHTA and CDR2 FQGTGA. The DNA for the CDR3 is TGTGCCAGCAGCTTGACAGGGGGGGACACTGAAGCTTTCTTT. Translating it yields CASSLTGGDTEAFF.

In regard to this clone: The sample holds other DNA sequences that translate to the same CDR3. The chain employs TRBV2 and TRBJ1-1; TRBD1 is a possible D gene (5 bases). CDR3 length: 13 residues. CDR1 and CDR2 (germline): SNHLY, FYNNEI. V shed 7 bases and J shed 1 base, with 10 bases lying between them. The CDR3 loop reads CASNLDKNTEAFF. Written as DNA, the CDR3 is TGTGCCAGCAACCTGGACAAGAACACTGAAGCTTTCTTT. The full variable domain, in which reference TRBV2 and TRBJ1-1 provide the parts outside the CDR3, is EPEVTQTPSHQVTQMGQEVILRCVPISNHLYFYWYRQILGQKVEFLVSFYNNEISEKSEIFDDQFSVERPDGSNFTLKIRSTKLEDSAMYFCASNLDKNTEAFFGQGTRLTVV.

The rearrangement links TRBV7-9 to TRBJ2-1; 9 positions agree with TRBD2. Germline values: CDR1 SEHNR, CDR2 FQNEAQ (reference sequence). The trim removed 5 bases at V and 7 bases at J, leaving 21 bases unmatched. This CDR3 spans 19 amino acids. The chain's CDR3 is CASSQEGREGLIFRNEQFF. DNA for the CDR3: TGTGCCAGCAGCCAGGAGGGGCGGGAGGGCCTAATTTTTCGTAATGAGCAGTTCTTC.

The rearrangement uses TRBV28 and TRBJ1-4, with 7 bases that match TRBD1. The germline CDR1 and CDR2 sequences are MDHEN and SYDVKM. V was clipped by 5 bases and J by 4 bases; unmatched bases: 7. The CDR3 totals 15 residues. CDR3 loop: CASSNRQGYNEKLFF. CDR3 bases: TGTGCCAGCAGTAACCGACAGGGCTATAATGAAAAACTGTTTTTT.

The chain links TRBV3-1 (or the pseudogene TRBV3-2) to TRBJ1-2, with 8 positions matching TRBD1. The CDR3 has 14 amino acids. J gave up 7 bases and V 0 bases, and 4 bases lay outside the gene matches. Germline V gene data show CDR1 as LGHDT and CDR2 as YNNKEL (reference sequence). CDR3 sequence: CASSQDETGGGYTF. The CDR3 DNA is TGTGCCAGCAGCCAAGATGAAACAGGGGGTGGCTACACCTTC.

This clone was recorded once. The chain has TRBV10-1 and TRBJ2-2; D might be TRBD1 (5 bases). The V and J ends lost 6 bases and 5 bases respectively, with 10 bases between them. The germline gives CDR1 WNHNN, CDR2 SYGVQD (reference sequence). The CDR3 sequence is 13 residues long. In DNA form, the CDR3 reads TGCGCCAGCAGCAGGGTAACGACCGGGGAGCTGTTTTTT. Protein product: CASSRVTTGELFF.

The chain joins TRBV7-9 to TRBJ2-7; 10 positions agree with TRBD2. CDR3 length: 19 residues. CDR1 is SEHNR and CDR2 is FQNEAQ in the germline V gene (reference sequence). J lost 0 bases, V lost 5 bases, and 16 bases had no gene match. CDR3 DNA sequence: TGTGCCAGCAGCCCCCTAGTTTTAGCGGGGGGCTGGAGCTCCTACGAGCAGTACTTC. This encodes CASSPLVLAGGWSSYEQYF.

The chain is built from TRBV27 and TRBJ2-7, with no clear D. Looked up from germline, CDR1 is MNHEY and CDR2 is SMNVEV (reference sequence). V was pared by 4 bases and J by 2 bases, with 15 bases between. This CDR3 contains 15 residues. As DNA, the CDR3 is TGTGCCAGCAGTTCCCTACGAGACATTACCTACGAGCAGTACTTC. Translation: CASSSLRDITYEQYF.

This sequence joins TRBV29-1 and TRBJ2-7, with TRBD1 as a possible D gene (5 bases). The CDR3 has 13 amino acids. V was clipped by 3 bases and J by 0 bases, with 9 bases between them. Germline assignment: CDR1 SQVTM and CDR2 ANQGSEA. The CDR3 nucleotides read TGCAGCGTTGAGGCCAGGGACTCCTACGAGCAGTACTTC. This gives the protein CSVEARDSYEQYF.

Note on this clone: This CDR3 is also generated by other DNA sequences in the sample. V gene TRBV11-3 combines with J gene TRBJ2-3, with 9 bases fitting TRBD1. The CDR3 is 14 amino acids. Germline CDR1 reads SGHNT; CDR2 reads YENEEA. With 5 bases clipped from V and 3 bases from J, the junction kept 3 bases outside the gene matches. CDR3 sequence reads: CASSLGQGTDTQYF. The DNA of the CDR3 is TGTGCCAGCAGCCTCGGACAGGGGACAGATACGCAGTATTTT.

The chain carries TRBV10-3 and TRBJ2-5; a possible D gene is TRBD2 (6 bases). The CDR3 covers 17 residues. The germline V and J ends were trimmed by 0 bases and 0 bases, with 14 bases remaining between them. Germline loops: CDR1 ENHRY, CDR2 SYGVKD. The DNA for the CDR3 is TGTGCCATCAGTGAGTCGAAAGCGGGCCCGTACCAAGAGACCCAGTACTTC. This translates into CAISESKAGPYQETQYF.

This rearrangement joins TRBV4-1 to TRBJ1-5; 9 bases line up with TRBD1. CDR1 and CDR2 from the germline V gene are MGHRA and YSYEKL. This CDR3 has 14 amino acids. V shed 5 bases, J shed 7 bases, and the junction held 6 bases outside the gene matches. This CDR3 is CASSSRDRAQPQHF. The CDR3 DNA follows: TGCGCCAGCAGCTCCCGGGACAGGGCCCAGCCCCAGCATTTT.

The chain employs TRBV30 and TRBJ2-7; 13 positions agree with TRBD2. V trimming: 4 bases; J trimming: 7 bases; junction bases outside the gene matches: 10. The CDR3 runs to 15 residues. Per germline, CDR1 GTSNPN and CDR2 SVGIG (reference sequence). The CDR3 spells CAWTIPGLAGWEQYF. The CDR3 bases are TGTGCCTGGACTATACCGGGACTAGCGGGGTGGGAGCAGTACTTC.

This clone was counted once. In nucleotides, the CDR3 is TGTGCCAGCAGCTCCCTTGACAGGGGGCGTCAGGAGCAGTACGTC. Its translation is CASSSLDRGRQEQYV. This sequence joins TRBV13 and TRBJ2-7, with 10 bases matching TRBD1. Germline loops: CDR1 PRHDT, CDR2 FYEKMQ (reference sequence). Trimming at V came to 4 bases and at J to 7 bases, leaving 10 bases not matched to a gene. The CDR3 totals 15 residues.

The chain carries TRBV6-5 and TRBJ1-3; D may be TRBD1 (5 bases). The germline gives CDR1 MNHEY, CDR2 SVGAGI. V lost 2 bases and J 4 bases, leaving 9 bases between the germline ends. The CDR3 sequence is 14 residues long. CDR3 sequence (DNA): TGTGCCAGCAGTTACCGCAGGGCGGGAAACACCATATATTTT. The encoded protein is CASSYRRAGNTIYF.